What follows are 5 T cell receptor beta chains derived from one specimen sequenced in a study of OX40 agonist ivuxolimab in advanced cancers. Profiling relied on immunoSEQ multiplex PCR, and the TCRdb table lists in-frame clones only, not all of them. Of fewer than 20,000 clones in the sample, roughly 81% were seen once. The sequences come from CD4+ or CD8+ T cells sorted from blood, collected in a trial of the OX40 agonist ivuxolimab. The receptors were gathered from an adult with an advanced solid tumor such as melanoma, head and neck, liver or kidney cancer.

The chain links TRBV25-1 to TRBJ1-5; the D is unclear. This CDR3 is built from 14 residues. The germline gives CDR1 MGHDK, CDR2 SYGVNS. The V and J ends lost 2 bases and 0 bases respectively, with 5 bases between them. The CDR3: CASSEGRSNQPQHF. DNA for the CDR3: TGTGCCAGCAGTGAAGGCCGTAGCAATCAGCCCCAGCATTTT.

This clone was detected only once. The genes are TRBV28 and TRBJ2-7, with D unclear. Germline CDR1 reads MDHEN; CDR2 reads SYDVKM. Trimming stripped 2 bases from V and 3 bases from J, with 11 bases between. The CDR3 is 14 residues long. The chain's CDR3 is CASSLLLADYEQYF. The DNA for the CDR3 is TGTGCCAGCAGTTTACTTTTGGCAGACTACGAGCAGTACTTC.

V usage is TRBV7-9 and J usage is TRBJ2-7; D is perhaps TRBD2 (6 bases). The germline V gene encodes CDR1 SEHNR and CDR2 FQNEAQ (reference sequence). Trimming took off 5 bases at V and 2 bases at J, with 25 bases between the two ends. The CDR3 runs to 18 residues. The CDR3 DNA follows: TGTGCCAGCAGCCCCGTCTTAGCGGTTCTTGAAGGGGCCTACGAGCAGTACTTC. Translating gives CASSPVLAVLEGAYEQYF.

DNA for the CDR3: TGTGCCAGCAGCGTAGGCGGGGGGCAGTACGAGCAGTACTTC. Residues: CASSVGGGQYEQYF. The chain uses TRBV9 and TRBJ2-7, with 8 nucleotides matching TRBD2. There are 14 residues in the CDR3. Per germline, CDR1 SGDLS and CDR2 YYNGEE. J lost 4 bases, V lost 0 bases, and 3 bases had no gene match.

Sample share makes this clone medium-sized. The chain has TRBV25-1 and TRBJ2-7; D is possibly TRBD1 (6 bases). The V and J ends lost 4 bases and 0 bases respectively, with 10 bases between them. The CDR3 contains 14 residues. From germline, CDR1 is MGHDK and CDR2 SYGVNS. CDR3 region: CASSVDRSSYEQYF. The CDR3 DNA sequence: TGTGCCAGCAGTGTTGACAGGTCCTCCTACGAGCAGTACTTC.